A single sample is the source of the 30 T cell receptor beta chains below, sequenced in a study of cytomegalovirus exposure and HLA in healthy donors (dated by TCRdb to the late 2010s). Library preparation was by the immunoSEQ multiplex PCR assay. A mixture of 60 forward primers for TCR Vbeta segments and 13 reverse primers for TCR Jbeta segments was used in the multiplex PCR. TCRdb re-hosts the immuneACCESS table, in-frame sequences only. Its copies lack some clones; in the studies checked, an unresolved V gene accounts for under half of them, and the cause for the rest is not known. This sample holds about 140,000 clones; around 80% were observed only once. Clones ranked in the top ten supply over 0.95% of the sample. The sequenced sample consisted of PBMCs. The origin of the receptors is a female donor in good health and CMV-seronegative.

This clone appeared a single time. The chain employs TRBV28 and TRBJ2-7; TRBD2 aligns across 8 bases. The CDR3 is 15 residues long. V gave up 2 bases and J gave up 5 bases; unmatched junction bases: 8. CDR1 is MDHEN, CDR2 SYDVKM, per germline. CDR3 bases: TGTGCCAGCAGTTTACTAGCGGGCTACCCTCACGAGCAGTACTTC. This gives the protein CASSLLAGYPHEQYF.

The rearrangement uses TRBV7-3 and TRBJ2-2; possible D gene TRBD1, 6 bases. Germline CDR1 is SGHTA and CDR2 is FQGTGA. V was pared by 5 bases and J by 3 bases, with 16 bases between. This CDR3 spans 16 amino acids. CDR3 coding DNA: TGTGCCAGCAGCCCTCAACTGTCAGGGGACACCGGGGAGCTGTTTTTT. It codes for CASSPQLSGDTGELFF.

The gene calls are TRBV9 and TRBJ2-7; 7 nucleotides agree with TRBD2. Unmatched junction bases numbered 11, after V lost 4 bases and J lost 4 bases. The CDR3 is made up of 15 amino acids. Germline V gene sequence: CDR1 SGDLS, CDR2 YYNGEE. CDR3 sequence: CASSSGSGGPYEQYF. DNA of the CDR3: TGTGCCAGCAGCAGCGGCTCGGGAGGACCGTACGAGCAGTACTTC.

The rearrangement joins TRBV4-1 to TRBJ2-1; D is undetermined. Germline V gene data show CDR1 as MGHRA and CDR2 as YSYEKL. This CDR3 is 15 amino acids long. Trimming removed 2 bases from V and 0 bases from J, with 8 bases in between. For the CDR3, the DNA is TGCGCCAGCAGCCAATTGACATCCTCCTACAATGAGCAGTTCTTC. It translates to CASSQLTSSYNEQFF.

This rearrangement joins TRBV10-2 to TRBJ1-1, with 9 nucleotides matching TRBD1. Germline V gene data show CDR1 as WSHSY and CDR2 as SAAADI. The CDR3 covers 15 residues. Unmatched junction bases numbered 8, after V lost 5 bases and J lost 4 bases. DNA of the CDR3: TGCGCCAGCAGTCCACCGACAGGGGGAGGCACTGAAGCTTTCTTT. It specifies CASSPPTGGGTEAFF.

J is TRBJ2-7 and V is TRBV28, with a possible D match to TRBD1 (5 bases). The V and J ends lost 8 bases and 5 bases respectively, with 16 bases between them. This CDR3 region has 13 residues. The germline V gene encodes CDR1 MDHEN and CDR2 SYDVKM. The CDR3 reads CASHVVGLDEQYF. In DNA, the CDR3 is TGTGCCAGCCACGTCGTGGGGCTGGACGAGCAGTACTTC.

The gene calls are TRBV6-1 and TRBJ2-7; a possible D gene is TRBD1 (6 bases). The CDR3 is made up of 14 amino acids. Trimming took 6 bases from V and 3 from J, leaving 15 bases between them. CDR1 and CDR2 (germline): MNHNS, SASEGT. CDR3 region: CASSRTAQGYEQYF. Written as DNA, the CDR3 is TGTGCCAGCAGCCGGACAGCCCAGGGCTACGAGCAGTACTTC.

The chain employs TRBV14 and TRBJ2-7; TRBD2 matches 10 bases. This CDR3 comprises 13 residues. Trimming at V came to 6 bases and at J to 4 bases, leaving 3 bases not matched to a gene. Per germline, CDR1 SGHDN and CDR2 FVKESK. CDR3 sequence: CASSEREGYEQYF. In nucleotides, the CDR3 is TGTGCCAGCAGTGAGCGGGAGGGTTACGAGCAGTACTTC.

V usage is TRBV6-1 and J usage is TRBJ2-3; 10 bases are shared with TRBD2. Germline-derived CDR1 and CDR2 are MNHNS and SASEGT. V gave up 3 bases and J gave up 2 bases; unmatched junction bases: 2. CDR3 length: 15 residues. CDR3 sequence (DNA): TGTGCCAGCAGTGATCTAGCGGGAGCCACAGATACGCAGTATTTT. Its protein product is CASSDLAGATDTQYF.

This chain uses TRBV7-9 with TRBJ1-4; D not certain. The CDR3 runs to 16 residues. Germline V gene sequence: CDR1 SEHNR, CDR2 FQNEAQ (reference sequence). V gave up 0 bases and J gave up 8 bases, with 16 bases separating them. The CDR3 spells CASSLALREVGEKLFF. The CDR3 DNA sequence: TGTGCCAGCAGCTTAGCGCTAAGGGAGGTAGGAGAAAAACTGTTTTTT.

The chain combines TRBV5-1 with TRBJ1-1; D not certain. The germline V and J ends were trimmed by 5 bases and 1 base, with 9 bases remaining between them. This CDR3 region has 13 residues. Germline V gives CDR1 SGHRS, CDR2 YFSETQ. DNA of the CDR3: TGCGCCAGCAGAGCCTCGGGGAACACTGAAGCTTTCTTT. Its protein product is CASRASGNTEAFF.

The chain links TRBV4-1 to TRBJ2-7, with 7 bases fitting TRBD1. The CDR3 covers 17 residues. V shed 4 bases and J 2 bases; nucleotides not matched to a gene: 14. In germline, CDR1 is MGHRA, CDR2 YSYEKL. CDR3 nucleotides: TGCGCCAGCAGCCCCCCAGGGGGACAGCTCTCTACCTACGAGCAGTACTTC. It specifies CASSPPGGQLSTYEQYF.

This clone was recorded at least ten times. Distinct nucleotide sequences in the sample also encode this CDR3. CDR3: CSVRQGTYNEQFF. The CDR3 coding sequence is TGCAGCGTTAGACAGGGGACGTACAATGAGCAGTTCTTC. The chain is built from TRBV29-1 and TRBJ2-1; 8 bases fit TRBD1. The CDR3 loop spans 13 amino acids. Germline lookup yields CDR1 SQVTM and CDR2 ANQGSEA. J gave up 4 bases and V 5 bases, and 4 bases lay outside the gene matches.

This chain links TRBV29-1 with TRBJ2-1; D possibly corresponds to TRBD1 (7 bases). Germline-derived CDR1 and CDR2 are SQVTM and ANQGSEA. CDR3 size: 16 residues. The V end lost 0 bases, the J end lost 2 bases, and 14 bases lay between the germline ends. The CDR3 DNA follows: TGCAGCGTTGAAGATACGCAGGGGGGAGCCTACAATGAGCAGTTCTTC. It codes for CSVEDTQGGAYNEQFF.

The chain joins TRBV25-1 to TRBJ1-6; weak D call: TRBD1 (5 bases). This CDR3 region has 13 residues. Trimming pared 4 bases from V and 10 bases from J, leaving 11 bases between. Germline assignment: CDR1 MGHDK and CDR2 SYGVNS. In DNA, the CDR3 is TGTGCCAGCAGTGGGCAGGGTGGGTCACCCCTCCACTTT. It specifies CASSGQGGSPLHF.

V is TRBV4-1 and J is TRBJ1-5; TRBD1 is a possible D gene (6 bases). This CDR3 is built from 20 residues. Trimming left V 0 bases short and J 4 bases short, with 25 bases between. Germline V lookup: CDR1 MGHRA, CDR2 YSYEKL. The CDR3 region is CASSQDLVEEDRLRNQPQHF. Written as DNA, the CDR3 is TGCGCCAGCAGCCAAGATTTGGTTGAGGAAGACAGGCTCAGGAATCAGCCCCAGCATTTT.

The chain carries TRBV30 and TRBJ2-5; TRBD2 aligns across 8 bases. Per the germline V gene, CDR1 is GTSNPN and CDR2 is SVGIG (reference sequence). The trim removed 5 bases at V and 1 base at J, leaving 6 bases unmatched. CDR3 length: 14 residues. The CDR3 loop reads CAWDALAGQETQYF. The CDR3 DNA follows: TGTGCCTGGGATGCCCTAGCGGGCCAAGAGACCCAGTACTTC.

The chain joins TRBV25-1 to TRBJ2-1, with 7 bases identical to TRBD1. The CDR3 extends over 13 amino acids. Germline CDR1 reads MGHDK; CDR2 reads SYGVNS. V lost 8 bases, J lost 2 bases, and 3 bases stayed unmatched. The CDR3 DNA reads as TGTGCCAGCCGGGACAGCCCCTACAATGAGCAGTTCTTC. It encodes CASRDSPYNEQFF.

The chain combines TRBV19 with TRBJ2-3; 7 bases line up with TRBD2. Trimming took 3 bases from V and 0 from J; bases not matched to a gene: 6. The CDR3 spans 16 residues. Germline values: CDR1 LNHDA, CDR2 SQIVND (reference sequence). The CDR3 bases are TGTGCCAGTAGTATGTTACTAGCGCTAAGCACAGATACGCAGTATTTT. Encoded protein: CASSMLLALSTDTQYF.

The chain couples TRBV5-1 to TRBJ1-2, with D hard to call. In germline, CDR1 is SGHRS, CDR2 YFSETQ. Deletions cut 2 bases from V and 5 bases from J, with 16 bases between. The CDR3 has 15 amino acids. The CDR3 DNA is TGCGCCAGCAGCTTTTTCCCAAGCAATCTATATGGCTACACCTTC. This codes for CASSFFPSNLYGYTF.

The chain carries TRBV6-1 and TRBJ1-1; D might be TRBD1 (5 bases). Trimming pared 4 bases from V and 6 bases from J, leaving 12 bases between. Germline V CDR1 and CDR2: MNHNS, SASEGT. The CDR3 runs to 13 residues. Here the CDR3 reads CASSAQGYAEAFF. The CDR3, as DNA: TGTGCCAGCAGTGCCCAGGGATACGCTGAAGCTTTCTTT.

This clone has more than one count but fewer than ten. Other DNA sequences in the same sample also yield this CDR3. The genes are TRBV7-2 and TRBJ2-2; D gene ambiguous. This CDR3 is built from 12 residues. V lost 4 bases to trimming and J lost 3 bases, with 3 bases between them. Germline CDR1 SGHTA, CDR2 FQGNSA. The CDR3 reads CASSSDTGELFF. CDR3 DNA: TGTGCCAGCAGCTCCGACACCGGGGAGCTGTTTTTT.

This sequence joins TRBV5-4 and TRBJ2-7; D not certain. The CDR3 extends over 13 amino acids. Looked up from germline, CDR1 is SGHNT and CDR2 is YYREEE (reference sequence). V gave up 2 bases and J gave up 0 bases, with 6 bases separating them. The CDR3 nucleotides read TGTGCCAGCAGCTTTCCGGGCTCCTACGAGCAGTACTTC. Protein sequence: CASSFPGSYEQYF.

The V gene is TRBV2, the J gene TRBJ1-5, with 8 bases identical to TRBD1. Looked up from germline, CDR1 is SNHLY and CDR2 is FYNNEI. The CDR3 is 15 residues long. Germline trimming cut 3 bases from V and 4 bases from J; bases unmatched to any gene: 5. CDR3 region: CASSDWTGSNQPQHF. The CDR3 DNA is TGTGCCAGCAGTGACTGGACAGGGTCGAATCAGCCCCAGCATTTT. Full variable domain (outside the CDR3, taken from reference TRBV2 and TRBJ1-5): EPEVTQTPSHQVTQMGQEVILRCVPISNHLYFYWYRQILGQKVEFLVSFYNNEISEKSEIFDDQFSVERPDGSNFTLKIRSTKLEDSAMYFCASSDWTGSNQPQHFGDGTRLSIL.

This clone was found once. The chain uses TRBV5-6 and TRBJ2-1, with 10 nucleotides matching TRBD2. Germline CDR1 is SGHDT and CDR2 is YYEEEE. The CDR3 runs 15 residues. V gave up 4 bases and J gave up 0 bases; unmatched junction bases: 1. In DNA form, the CDR3 reads TGTGCCAGCAGCAGGACTAGCGGCTCCTACAATGAGCAGTTCTTC. Its protein product is CASSRTSGSYNEQFF.

V and J are TRBV27 and TRBJ1-5; 7 nucleotides match TRBD1. The trim removed 7 bases at V and 2 bases at J, leaving 8 bases unmatched. The CDR3 spans 15 residues. Germline CDR1 reads MNHEY; CDR2 reads SMNVEV (reference sequence). The chain's CDR3 is CASIPRDRGNQPQHF. CDR3 DNA: TGTGCCAGCATACCCCGCGACAGGGGCAATCAGCCCCAGCATTTT.

The chain has TRBV27 and TRBJ1-5; 10 bases fit TRBD1. CDR3 length: 17 amino acids. Trimming cost V 9 bases and J 0 bases; bases outside gene matches: 11. Germline assignment: CDR1 MNHEY and CDR2 SMNVEV (reference sequence). CDR3 nucleotide sequence: TGTGCCAGTTCCGGGACAGGGGACAACTATAGCAATCAGCCCCAGCATTTT. Translation: CASSGTGDNYSNQPQHF.

The genes are TRBV30 and TRBJ1-2; D unresolved. Germline CDR1 and CDR2: GTSNPN and SVGIG (reference sequence). Trimming removed 0 bases at V and 6 bases at J, with 17 bases between. The CDR3 extends over 15 amino acids. The chain's CDR3 is CAWSVEVTSRDGYTF. CDR3 nucleotides: TGTGCCTGGAGTGTAGAAGTTACCTCTCGGGATGGCTACACCTTC.

V and J are TRBV2 and TRBJ2-5; D is unresolved. Germline CDR1 is SNHLY and CDR2 is FYNNEI. The CDR3 length is 11 residues. Deletions cut 4 bases from V and 7 bases from J, with 7 bases between. DNA for the CDR3: TGTGCCAGCAGTGTCCAATTGACCCAGTACTTC. Amino acid sequence: CASSVQLTQYF.

In DNA form, the CDR3 reads TGTGCCAGTAGTATAGTTCCGAGACAGGGGCCCTACGAGCAGTACTTC. Its protein is CASSIVPRQGPYEQYF. This sequence joins TRBV19 and TRBJ2-7, with 8 bases identical to TRBD1. CDR1 and CDR2 (germline): LNHDA, SQIVND (reference sequence). CDR3 length equals 16 residues. With V trimmed by 1 base and J by 2 bases, 7 bases remained unmatched.